The clone carrying this T cell receptor (beta chain) was observed a handful of times. V lost 0 bases to trimming and J lost 0 bases; unmatched junction nucleotides: 4. Germline CDR1 and CDR2: SGHNT and YENEEA. This CDR3 has 17 amino acids. This entry belongs to a study of blood T cell repertoires in COVID-19. Study as a whole: PBMCs, B-cell-depleted T cells, or T cells provided the cDNA or gDNA that made up the material.

Authors' processing steps: Nucleated cell counts were estimated from reference gene primer amplification. The table came from immunoSEQ multiplex PCR; TCRdb's copy has only in-frame clones and leaves some out. The DNA gave D and trimming, while V, J and clone size come from that table. The sample holds about 230,000 clones; about nine tenths are singletons and the top ten take about 2.5%. Specimen: peripheral blood. The clonotype was recovered from a woman in her sixties or seventies with acute or convalescent COVID-19. This chain joins TRBV11-3 and TRBJ2-1, with TRBD2 matching 8 bases. The CDR3 DNA reads TGTGCCAGCAGCTTAGATGGGAGCGGGAGCTCCTACAATGAGCAGTTCTTC. It yields the protein CASSLDGSGSSYNEQFF.